The 15 T cell receptor beta chains given below trace back to one sample, sequenced in a study of a mutant IDH1 vaccine in newly diagnosed glioma. Profiled with immunoSEQ multiplex PCR; TCRdb holds only in-frame clones, not every one. Of 30,000 to 35,000 clones listed, 45% to 70% are singletons. No antigen has been identified for these receptors. Time point denoted: week 5, during vaccination. Every vaccine dose comprised 300 ug of mutant IDH1 20-mer peptide plus topical imiquimod. Sequencing used PBMCs, obtained from a glioma patient whose treatment included an IDH1 peptide vaccine. These receptors were taken from a woman aged 18 to 35 with glioma.

The genes are TRBV15 and TRBJ1-1; no reliable D call. Looked up from germline, CDR1 is LNHNV and CDR2 is YYDKDF (reference sequence). The CDR3 covers 15 residues. V lost 1 base, J lost 0 bases, and 9 bases lay in between. The CDR3 DNA sequence: TGTGCCACCAGCAGAGGGGGATCTATGAACACTGAAGCTTTCTTT. It yields the protein CATSRGGSMNTEAFF. The variable domain in full, completed from reference TRBV15 and TRBJ1-1, reads DAMVIQNPRYQVTQFGKPVTLSCSQTLNHNVMYWYQQKSSQAPKLLFHYYDKDFNNEADTPDNFQSRRPNTSFCFLDIRSPGLGDTAMYLCATSRGGSMNTEAFFGQGTRLTVV.

For the CDR3, the DNA is TGTGCCAGCAGCTTATCAGGGGGGGCGAACACTGAAGCTTTCTTT. This encodes CASSLSGGANTEAFF. The rearrangement joins TRBV7-9 to TRBJ1-1; 7 bases are shared with TRBD1. The CDR3 runs 15 residues. Germline V gives CDR1 SEHNR, CDR2 FQNEAQ (reference sequence). V lost 2 bases and J lost 1; bases outside the gene matches: 4.

This clone occurred a few times. In DNA, the CDR3 is TGTGCCAGCCAAAAGCCGAACACTGAAGCTTTCTTT. Protein sequence: CASQKPNTEAFF. This chain uses TRBV6-5 with TRBJ1-1, with D unclear. CDR1 and CDR2 from the germline V gene are MNHEY and SVGAGI. This CDR3 contains 12 residues. V was pared by 8 bases and J by 1 base, with 8 bases between.

Only a few counts were recorded for this clone. This sequence joins TRBV4-2 and TRBJ2-1; tentatively, D is TRBD2 (7 bases). This CDR3 is 18 amino acids long. V lost 0 bases and J lost 8, with 23 bases in between. Germline lookup yields CDR1 LGHNA and CDR2 YNFKEQ. In DNA form, the CDR3 reads TGTGCCAGCAGCCAAGACGGTAGAGGGGGGGGAAGAAAGGATGAGCAGTTCTTC. Translating gives CASSQDGRGGGRKDEQFF.

There are a few counts of this clone. J is TRBJ1-1 and V is TRBV5-1; possible D gene TRBD1, 5 bases. Germline V CDR1 and CDR2: SGHRS, YFSETQ. V dropped 3 bases and J dropped 1 base, with 13 bases sitting between them. This CDR3 has 15 amino acids. The CDR3 DNA sequence: TGCGCCAGCAGCTCCTCCAGGGTATCGAACACTGAAGCTTTCTTT. Its protein product is CASSSSRVSNTEAFF. Using reference TRBV5-1 and TRBJ1-1 for the parts outside the CDR3, the full variable domain is KAGVTQTPRYLIKTRGQQVTLSCSPISGHRSVSWYQQTPGQGLQFLFEYFSETQRNKGNFPGRFSGRQFSNSRSEMNVSTLELGDSALYLCASSSSRVSNTEAFFGQGTRLTVV.

This clone was detected only a few times. The J gene is TRBJ2-7, the V gene TRBV9, with a tentative D call TRBD1 (6 bases). Germline V lookup: CDR1 SGDLS, CDR2 YYNGEE. V gave up 0 bases and J gave up 3 bases, with 10 bases separating them. This CDR3 has 14 residues. CDR3 DNA: TGTGCCAGCAGCGTAGGACAGGCTTACTACGAGCAGTACTTC. It translates to CASSVGQAYYEQYF.

This clone was seen a few times. The sample holds other DNA sequences that translate to the same CDR3. The rearrangement joins TRBV5-4 to TRBJ2-1, with 14 bases lining up with TRBD2. The CDR3 has 15 amino acids. CDR1 and CDR2 from the germline V gene are SGHNT and YYREEE (reference sequence). The V gene end was trimmed by 2 bases and the J gene end by 7 bases; junction bases not matched to a gene: 2. CDR3 sequence: CASSFGLAGGNEQFF. The CDR3 region has the DNA TGTGCCAGCAGCTTCGGACTAGCGGGAGGTAATGAGCAGTTCTTC.

The J gene is TRBJ2-1, the V gene TRBV27, with D tentatively TRBD1 (6 bases). This CDR3 is 13 amino acids long. Germline CDR1 is MNHEY and CDR2 is SMNVEV (reference sequence). Trimming removed 2 bases at V and 7 bases at J, with 9 bases between. The CDR3 here is CASSLTTGNEQFF. CDR3 coding DNA: TGTGCCAGCAGTTTAACCACAGGGAATGAGCAGTTCTTC.

The gene calls are TRBV15 and TRBJ1-1, with unresolved D. This CDR3 spans 14 amino acids. From germline, CDR1 is LNHNV and CDR2 YYDKDF (reference sequence). V lost 1 base and J 0 bases, leaving 6 bases between the germline ends. The CDR3 reads CATSRVRLNTEAFF. Here the CDR3 DNA reads TGTGCCACCAGCAGAGTCAGATTGAACACTGAAGCTTTCTTT.

The J gene is TRBJ1-1, the V gene TRBV29-1; possibly TRBD1 for D (5 bases). Germline V gene sequence: CDR1 SQVTM, CDR2 ANQGSEA. The CDR3 has 12 residues. V lost 6 bases and J lost 9, with 17 bases in between. The CDR3 DNA reads TGCAGCGTGAATGATTCAGGGACTAAAGCTTTCTTT. Translation gives CSVNDSGTKAFF.

The CDR3 DNA is TGTGCCAGCAGCATAGACAGGGATGGAAACGGGGAGCTGTTTTTT. Encoded protein: CASSIDRDGNGELFF. The chain uses TRBV7-6 and TRBJ2-2; 7 bases are shared with TRBD1. The CDR3 extends over 15 amino acids. The V segment lost 5 bases and the J segment 7 bases; nucleotides outside the gene matches: 10. CDR1 is SGHVS, CDR2 FNYEAQ, per germline.

This clone came up a few times. J is TRBJ2-1 and V is TRBV4-3, with 9 bases that match TRBD2. This CDR3 is built from 19 residues. Germline V gives CDR1 LGHNA, CDR2 YSLEER. Trimming at V came to 0 bases and at J to 4 bases, leaving 13 bases not matched to a gene. CDR3 nucleotide sequence: TGCGCCAGCAGCCAAGATCGGAAGGCTAGCGGGAAGAGATACAATGAGCAGTTCTTC. Translation gives CASSQDRKASGKRYNEQFF.

The chain is built from TRBV2 and TRBJ2-7; 10 nucleotides line up with TRBD2. This CDR3 has 13 residues. Germline V lookup: CDR1 SNHLY, CDR2 FYNNEI. J was trimmed by 2 bases and V by 6 bases; bases with no gene match: 1. CDR3 sequence reads: CASSGTSAYEQYF. The CDR3 region has the DNA TGTGCCAGCAGCGGGACTAGCGCCTACGAGCAGTACTTC. Full variable domain (remainder filled in from reference TRBV2 and TRBJ2-7): EPEVTQTPSHQVTQMGQEVILRCVPISNHLYFYWYRQILGQKVEFLVSFYNNEISEKSEIFDDQFSVERPDGSNFTLKIRSTKLEDSAMYFCASSGTSAYEQYFGPGTRLTVT.

The CDR3 DNA is TGTGCCAGCAGCTTAGTAGAACTAGCGGGAGCCGGCGAGCAGTACTTC. It yields the protein CASSLVELAGAGEQYF. V and J are TRBV7-2 and TRBJ2-7; 11 nucleotides match TRBD2. Germline V gene data show CDR1 as SGHTA and CDR2 as FQGNSA. The CDR3 spans 16 residues. The J segment lost 6 bases and the V segment lost 1 base, leaving 8 bases of the junction unmatched.

The V and J genes are TRBV5-1 and TRBJ1-6, with unresolved D. The length of the CDR3 is 14 residues. V lost 4 bases and J 7 bases, leaving 12 bases between the germline ends. Germline V lookup: CDR1 SGHRS, CDR2 YFSETQ. The CDR3 DNA reads TGCGCCAGCAGCGATGGAATATCGAATTCACCCCTCCACTTT. This gives the protein CASSDGISNSPLHF.